This T cell receptor (beta chain) originates from a study of cytomegalovirus exposure and HLA in healthy donors. General study results and limits: As confirmed in vitro, a few CMV-associated chains were specific for CMV antigens. Reported performance of the classifier showed diagnosis of cytomegalovirus status with high specificity and sensitivity. A missense variant in DCLRE1C was later tied to TCR beta V- and J-gene trimming.

This PCR relied on a set of 60 Vbeta primers and 13 Jbeta primers. The protocol was immunoSEQ multiplex PCR, while the TCRdb copy is restricted to in-frame clones and leaves out a portion. The repertoire holds approximately 150,000 clones, with approximately 76% as singletons. Trimming cost V 2 bases and J 6 bases, with 4 bases left between them. This CDR3 spans 11 amino acids. Germline CDR1 and CDR2: SGHAT and FQNNGV. About this clone itself: Its antigen is unknown.

The rearrangement joins TRBV11-2 to TRBJ1-1; D is uncertain. Sequencing was carried out using PBMCs. This clonotype was obtained from a man in his forties in good health and CMV-seronegative. Here the CDR3 DNA reads TGTGCCAGCAGCTTATCGGCTGAAGCTTTCTTT. This gives the protein CASSLSAEAFF.